Described below is a single T cell receptor beta chain sequence and its context. Its antigen is unknown. The same CDR3 is also encoded by other DNA sequences in this sample. The junction had 0 bases not matched to a gene; V was cut back by 0 bases and J by 1 base. The CDR3 has 14 amino acids. Germline loops: CDR1 SGHRS, CDR2 YFSETQ. This sample was taken from a study of shared clonotypes between healthy human individuals. Study conclusions and caveats: The study found 4.5% to 6% of naive CD4 clonotypes shared across a handful of donors. As a rule, naive subsets had a larger estimated richness than memory subsets.

Assay used: immunoSEQ multiplex PCR; TCRdb lists only in-frame clones, some missing. This sample has around 700,000 clones; around 72% occur once, and the top ten carry about 1.7%. This TCR was sampled from a woman aged 30 to 39 in good health. The sequencing input was memory CD4+ T cells sorted from blood. Subset here: CD45RA-negative fraction. The chain joins TRBV5-1 to TRBJ2-5; 7 bases align to TRBD2. The CDR3 sequence: CASSLGGGQETQYF. DNA of the CDR3: TGCGCCAGCAGCTTGGGCGGGGGCCAAGAGACCCAGTACTTC.